The 30 T cell receptor beta chains presented below share a single source sample, sequenced in a study of blood T cell repertoires in COVID-19. Profiling relied on immunoSEQ multiplex PCR, and the TCRdb table lists in-frame clones only, not all of them. The table records roughly 230,000 clones, about 85% of them present only once. The sample was peripheral blood. Receptors were obtained from a man between 70 and 80 years old with acute or convalescent COVID-19.

The V call is TRBV7-8, the J call TRBJ2-7; perhaps TRBD1 as D (8 bases). Germline CDR1 reads SGHVS; CDR2 reads FQNEAQ. V was cut by 6 bases and J by 3 bases, with 18 bases left in between. The CDR3 totals 15 residues. The CDR3 loop reads CASRLSGTGDYEQYF. DNA of the CDR3: TGTGCCAGCAGGCTAAGCGGGACAGGTGACTACGAGCAGTACTTC.

The chain recombines TRBV4-1 with TRBJ2-7; 10 bases map to TRBD2. The J segment lost 6 bases and the V segment lost 0 bases, leaving 5 bases of the junction unmatched. Germline V gene sequence: CDR1 MGHRA, CDR2 YSYEKL. The CDR3 sequence is 15 residues long. The CDR3 protein is CASSQEGTSASEQYF. CDR3 DNA: TGCGCCAGCAGCCAAGAGGGGACTAGCGCAAGCGAGCAGTACTTC.

CDR3 protein: CASSRGTVDTEAFF. The CDR3 DNA reads TGCGCCAGCAGCCGAGGGACAGTTGACACTGAAGCTTTCTTT. The chain has TRBV4-3 and TRBJ1-1, with TRBD1 matching 7 bases. Germline-derived CDR1 and CDR2 are LGHNA and YSLEER. CDR3 length: 14 residues. The V gene end was trimmed by 4 bases and the J gene end by 3 bases; junction bases not matched to a gene: 5.

This clone is a singleton in its sample. The chain has TRBV18 and TRBJ1-1, with TRBD1 identical over 8 bases. Germline CDR1 KGHSH, CDR2 LQKENI. The CDR3 is 13 amino acids. J was trimmed by 7 bases and V by 6 bases; bases with no gene match: 7. The CDR3 spells CASSQGAGGEAFF. In DNA form, the CDR3 reads TGTGCCAGCTCCCAGGGGGCTGGAGGTGAAGCTTTCTTT.

The chain couples TRBV7-9 to TRBJ2-7; perhaps TRBD1 as D (5 bases). V was pared by 8 bases and J by 0 bases, with 17 bases between. Germline V gene lookup returns CDR1 SEHNR and CDR2 FQNEAQ (reference sequence). CDR3 size: 15 residues. The chain's CDR3 is CASGRDYPGSYEQYF. DNA of the CDR3: TGTGCCAGCGGCAGGGATTACCCGGGCTCCTACGAGCAGTACTTC.

The chain joins TRBV2 to TRBJ1-1; D perhaps matches TRBD1 (5 bases). The CDR3 consists of 14 residues. Trimming removed 1 base at V and 3 bases at J, with 9 bases between. The germline V gene has CDR1 SNHLY and CDR2 FYNNEI. The CDR3 nucleotides read TGTGCCAGCAGTGAAGATCAGGGATACACTGAAGCTTTCTTT. This codes for CASSEDQGYTEAFF.

This chain uses TRBV3-1 (or the pseudogene TRBV3-2) with TRBJ2-7; no definite D call. The germline gives CDR1 LGHDT, CDR2 YNNKEL (reference sequence). The CDR3 consists of 13 residues. V lost 4 bases to trimming and J lost 2 bases, with 9 bases between them. Written as DNA, the CDR3 is TGTGCCAGCAGCCCCCCCACTCCCTACGAGCAGTACTTC. It specifies CASSPPTPYEQYF.

CDR3 DNA: TGTGCCAGCAGTTACTCTCAAACGGGAACCGGGGAGCTGTTTTTT. Amino acids: CASSYSQTGTGELFF. This rearrangement joins TRBV6-5 to TRBJ2-2; perhaps TRBD2 as D (5 bases). V shed 0 bases and J shed 5 bases, with 10 bases lying between them. The CDR3 runs 15 residues. Germline V lookup: CDR1 MNHEY, CDR2 SVGAGI.

V is TRBV6-1 and J is TRBJ1-4; D possibly corresponds to TRBD1 (5 bases). Germline V lookup: CDR1 MNHNS, CDR2 SASEGT. Trimming cost V 2 bases and J 3 bases, with 13 bases left between them. The CDR3 totals 16 residues. The CDR3 protein is CASSESFRQPNEKLFF. DNA of the CDR3: TGTGCCAGCAGTGAATCGTTTAGACAGCCTAATGAAAAACTGTTTTTT.

The chain uses TRBV7-6 and TRBJ1-1; D is uncertain. CDR1 is SGHVS and CDR2 is FNYEAQ in the germline V gene. Trimming removed 3 bases from V and 2 bases from J, with 7 bases in between. The CDR3 has 13 residues. The CDR3 bases are TGTGCCAGCAGCTTTTCCAGTAACACTGAAGCTTTCTTT. Encoded protein: CASSFSSNTEAFF.

The V and J genes are TRBV6-2 or TRBV6-3 and TRBJ2-7; 8 bases agree with TRBD1. With 4 bases clipped from V and 6 bases from J, the junction kept 11 bases outside the gene matches. CDR1 and CDR2 from the germline V gene are MNHEY and SVGEGT. This CDR3 has 15 residues. CDR3 amino acids: CASSSQGQGLGEQYF. The CDR3 region has the DNA TGTGCCAGCAGTTCTCAAGGACAGGGATTAGGCGAGCAGTACTTC.

The rearrangement links TRBV12-3 or TRBV12-4 to TRBJ1-5; tentative D call: TRBD1 (5 bases). V was shortened by 4 bases and J by 11 bases, with 15 bases between the two germline ends. CDR3 size: 13 residues. CDR3 sequence: CASSSGGSWSQHF. The CDR3 nucleotides are TGTGCCAGCAGTTCGGGGGGTTCCTGGTCCCAGCATTTT.

The chain carries TRBV7-2 and TRBJ1-5; 9 nucleotides align to TRBD1. This CDR3 is 15 amino acids long. Germline CDR1 reads SGHTA; CDR2 reads FQGNSA. J gave up 6 bases and V 4 bases, and 7 bases lay outside the gene matches. CDR3 DNA: TGTGCCAGCAGCTGGATGGGACAGGGTAGTCAGCCCCAGCATTTT. Its protein product is CASSWMGQGSQPQHF.

The chain has TRBV18 and TRBJ1-4; 9 bases match TRBD1. Per the germline V gene, CDR1 is KGHSH and CDR2 is LQKENI. With V trimmed by 6 bases and J by 8 bases, 10 bases remained unmatched. CDR3 length: 15 residues. The CDR3 sequence: CASSARTGAKEKLFF. The CDR3, as DNA: TGTGCCAGCTCGGCTCGGACAGGGGCGAAGGAAAAACTGTTTTTT.

This chain joins TRBV28 and TRBJ2-7, with a possible D match to TRBD1 (6 bases). Germline values: CDR1 MDHEN, CDR2 SYDVKM. There are 15 residues in the CDR3. The ends were cut back, 5 bases at V and 4 bases at J, with 18 bases in the middle. CDR3 in DNA: TGTGCCAGCAGTCCAACCGGGACATTCGTTTACGAGCAGTACTTC. It yields the protein CASSPTGTFVYEQYF.

The gene calls are TRBV5-4 and TRBJ1-1, with D possibly TRBD1 on 6 matching bases. The CDR3 totals 14 residues. V lost 0 bases, J lost 7 bases, and 13 bases lay in between. In germline, CDR1 is SGHNT, CDR2 YYREEE (reference sequence). CDR3 loop: CASSLARGKDEAFF. The CDR3 DNA follows: TGTGCCAGCAGCTTGGCCAGGGGCAAAGATGAAGCTTTCTTT.

The V gene is TRBV5-4, the J gene TRBJ2-5, with 9 bases fitting TRBD2. Germline V gene data show CDR1 as SGHNT and CDR2 as YYREEE (reference sequence). The CDR3 consists of 13 residues. Trimming cost V 2 bases and J 5 bases; bases outside gene matches: 1. This chain's CDR3 is CASSLAGGETQYF. The CDR3 DNA reads as TGTGCCAGCAGCTTAGCGGGAGGTGAGACCCAGTACTTC.

This chain links TRBV5-4 with TRBJ1-6; the D is unclear. The CDR3 consists of 15 residues. V was trimmed by 2 bases and J by 7 bases, leaving 13 bases between them. Germline-derived CDR1 and CDR2 are SGHNT and YYREEE (reference sequence). The CDR3 protein is CASSFHPSGNSPLHF. The CDR3 DNA follows: TGTGCCAGCAGCTTTCACCCCTCCGGGAATTCACCCCTCCACTTT.

This chain uses TRBV28 with TRBJ2-7, with 9 bases fitting TRBD1. The CDR3 totals 17 residues. Per the germline V gene, CDR1 is MDHEN and CDR2 is SYDVKM. The trim removed 5 bases at V and 0 bases at J, leaving 11 bases unmatched. The CDR3 here is CASSPHQGTGNSYEQYF. CDR3 DNA sequence: TGTGCCAGCAGTCCCCACCAAGGGACAGGGAACTCCTACGAGCAGTACTTC.

The chain couples TRBV11-2 to TRBJ2-2, with D perhaps TRBD1 (6 bases). CDR1 and CDR2 (germline): SGHAT, FQNNGV. CDR3 size: 14 residues. V was cut by 5 bases and J by 2 bases, with 9 bases left in between. CDR3 protein: CASSTDRNTGELFF. CDR3 nucleotides: TGTGCCAGCAGCACGGACAGAAACACCGGGGAGCTGTTTTTT.

The CDR3 reads CAISGHSGTENEQYF. In nucleotides, the CDR3 is TGTGCCATCAGTGGGCACTCGGGTACCGAGAACGAGCAGTACTTC. The V and J genes are TRBV10-3 and TRBJ2-7, with D hard to call. Germline V gives CDR1 ENHRY, CDR2 SYGVKD. With 4 bases removed from V and 5 bases from J, the gap between germline ends came to 18 bases. There are 15 residues in the CDR3.

This chain joins TRBV19 and TRBJ1-5, with TRBD1 identical over 7 bases. Germline V gives CDR1 LNHDA, CDR2 SQIVND (reference sequence). V was clipped by 5 bases and J by 0 bases; unmatched bases: 10. CDR3 length: 17 residues. CDR3: CASSARDRSYSNQPQHF. CDR3 nucleotides: TGTGCCAGTAGTGCCCGGGACAGAAGTTATAGCAATCAGCCCCAGCATTTT.

The chain uses TRBV20-1 and TRBJ2-1, with D possibly being TRBD2 (5 bases). The germline V and J ends were trimmed by 3 bases and 3 bases, with 21 bases remaining between them. The germline V gene has CDR1 DFQATT and CDR2 SNEGSKA (reference sequence). CDR3 size: 17 residues. CDR3 sequence (DNA): TGCAGTGCTAGTGGTGAGGGCCGATACATTAACTACAATGAGCAGTTCTTC. Its translation is CSASGEGRYINYNEQFF.

The rearrangement links TRBV27 to TRBJ2-3; 8 nucleotides line up with TRBD1. V lost 4 bases and J lost 1; bases outside the gene matches: 4. CDR1 is MNHEY, CDR2 SMNVEV, per germline (reference sequence). The length of the CDR3 is 15 residues. Here the CDR3 reads CASSYLTGGTDTQYF. The CDR3 nucleotides read TGTGCCAGCAGTTACTTGACAGGGGGCACAGATACGCAGTATTTT.

The chain recombines TRBV3-1 (or the pseudogene TRBV3-2) with TRBJ2-1; TRBD2 agrees at 13 bases. The CDR3 loop spans 17 amino acids. After removal of 1 base from V and 7 bases from J, the junction contained 7 bases not matched to a gene. The germline V gene encodes CDR1 LGHDT and CDR2 YNNKEL (reference sequence). CDR3 amino acids: CASSQGLGLAGSNEQFF. Here the CDR3 DNA reads TGTGCCAGCAGCCAAGGATTGGGACTAGCGGGGTCGAATGAGCAGTTCTTC.

CDR3 sequence: CASSPLDKGSNQPQHF. For the CDR3, the DNA is TGTGCCAGTAGTCCCTTGGACAAGGGAAGCAATCAGCCCCAGCATTTT. This chain joins TRBV19 and TRBJ1-5; a weak D match, TRBD1 (5 bases). V was shortened by 5 bases and J by 1 base, with 15 bases between the two germline ends. The CDR3 spans 16 residues. Germline-derived CDR1 and CDR2 are LNHDA and SQIVND (reference sequence).

Comment on this clone: It is unclear where the CDR3 begins or ends on the DNA, so no DNA is shown, and the CDR3 is as TCRdb lists it. The chain employs TRBV2 and TRBJ1-1. Looked up from germline, CDR1 is SNHLY and CDR2 is FYNNEI. The CDR3 has 16 amino acids, counting both end residues. CDR3 in amino acids: CASSFGPGGMNTEAFF.

The rearrangement uses TRBV11-3 and TRBJ2-3; D not certain. The CDR3 extends over 14 amino acids. The V end was cut by 4 bases, the J end by 2 bases, with 10 bases between. Germline CDR1 and CDR2: SGHNT and YENEEA. CDR3 in amino acids: CASSSDGPTDTQYF. As DNA, the CDR3 is TGTGCCAGCAGCTCTGATGGCCCCACAGATACGCAGTATTTT.

The chain links TRBV7-2 to TRBJ2-7; D may be TRBD1 (6 bases). The CDR3 is 16 amino acids. Germline V CDR1 and CDR2: SGHTA, FQGNSA. The V and J ends lost 1 base and 4 bases respectively, with 17 bases between them. This chain's CDR3 is CASSLDLLIGGYEQYF. As DNA, the CDR3 is TGTGCCAGCAGCTTAGATCTTCTTATAGGGGGTTACGAGCAGTACTTC. The full variable domain, rest sourced from reference TRBV7-2 and TRBJ2-7, is GAGVSQSPSNKVTEKGKDVELRCDPISGHTALYWYRQSLGQGLEFLIYFQGNSAPDKSGLPSDRFSAERTGGSVSTLTIQRTQQEDSAVYLCASSLDLLIGGYEQYFGPGTRLTVT.

This chain joins TRBV20-1 and TRBJ2-1; 13 positions match TRBD2. The J segment lost 6 bases and the V segment lost 3 bases, leaving 8 bases of the junction unmatched. Germline V gene sequence: CDR1 DFQATT, CDR2 SNEGSKA (reference sequence). CDR3 length: 16 amino acids. CDR3 sequence: CSASPWTSGSLNEQFF. CDR3 coding DNA: TGCAGTGCTAGTCCCTGGACTAGCGGGAGCCTCAATGAGCAGTTCTTC.